One sample yielded the 7 T cell receptor beta chains listed below, sequenced in a study of shared clonotypes between healthy human individuals. The repertoire was sequenced with immunoSEQ multiplex PCR; TCRdb's copy has only in-frame clones and lacks some. The data show about 2,500,000 clones, with more than 80% seen just once and more than 0.12% held by the top ten. Specimen: naive CD4+ T cells sorted from blood. Documented subset: CD45RA+ positively selected. The receptors come from a man younger than 30 in good health.

This clone was seen once. This chain joins TRBV4-1 and TRBJ2-5; perhaps TRBD2 as D (7 bases). The DNA end lines up better with TRBJ2-7; the J call may be wrong. The CDR3 has 16 amino acids. The germline V gene encodes CDR1 MGHRA and CDR2 YSYEKL. The CDR3 region is CASSQFPLRGAGEQYF. CDR3 DNA: TGCGCCAGCAGCCAGTTCCCCTTACGGGGGGCTGGCGAGCAGTACTTC.

This clone was recorded only once. For the CDR3, the DNA is TGTGCCAGCAGTGGCCACACCACTAACTATGGCTACACCTTC. This gives the protein CASSGHTTNYGYTF. The J gene is TRBJ1-2, the V gene TRBV2; D is unresolved. This CDR3 is built from 14 residues. The germline V gene encodes CDR1 SNHLY and CDR2 FYNNEI. Between the trimmed V and J ends, which lost 4 bases and 0 bases, there was a span of 9 bases.

The chain recombines TRBV6-1 with TRBJ1-1; 9 nucleotides agree with TRBD1. CDR3 length: 14 amino acids. The V and J ends lost 5 bases and 6 bases, in that order; junction bases with no gene match: 7. The germline gives CDR1 MNHNS, CDR2 SASEGT. CDR3 amino acids: CASSNRGRFAEAFF. The DNA of the CDR3 is TGTGCCAGCAGTAACAGGGGGCGTTTCGCTGAAGCTTTCTTT.

The V gene is TRBV10-3, the J gene TRBJ1-3; 8 bases match TRBD1. The CDR3 length is 16 residues. Trimming took 0 bases from V and 2 from J; bases not matched to a gene: 3. Germline CDR1 reads ENHRY; CDR2 reads SYGVKD. This CDR3 reads CAISESRTGTGNTIYF. The DNA of the CDR3 is TGTGCCATCAGTGAGTCACGGACAGGGACTGGAAACACCATATATTTT.

This chain links TRBV4-1 with TRBJ2-7; 11 bases fit TRBD1. This CDR3 region has 15 residues. Trimming at V came to 4 bases and at J to 5 bases, leaving 7 bases not matched to a gene. Germline V gene sequence: CDR1 MGHRA, CDR2 YSYEKL. Written as DNA, the CDR3 is TGCGCCAGCAGCCGAGGACAGGGGGCGCGAAACGAGCAGTACTTC. Amino acids: CASSRGQGARNEQYF.

V is TRBV6-6 and J is TRBJ1-2; D gene ambiguous. V lost 6 bases and J lost 4, with 15 bases in between. The germline gives CDR1 MNHNY, CDR2 SVGAGI (reference sequence). The CDR3 is made up of 14 amino acids. The CDR3 loop reads CASRYNPVLYGYTF. CDR3 nucleotides: TGTGCCAGCAGGTATAACCCCGTCCTCTATGGCTACACCTTC.

Concerning this clone itself: Distinct nucleotide sequences in the sample also encode this CDR3. The chain links TRBV6-6 to TRBJ1-5; no reliable D call. CDR3 length equals 13 residues. Per the germline V gene, CDR1 is MNHNY and CDR2 is SVGAGI (reference sequence). V shed 2 bases and J shed 6 bases, with 8 bases lying between them. The chain's CDR3 is CASSYDPRQPQHF. CDR3 sequence (DNA): TGTGCCAGCAGTTACGATCCTCGTCAGCCCCAGCATTTT.